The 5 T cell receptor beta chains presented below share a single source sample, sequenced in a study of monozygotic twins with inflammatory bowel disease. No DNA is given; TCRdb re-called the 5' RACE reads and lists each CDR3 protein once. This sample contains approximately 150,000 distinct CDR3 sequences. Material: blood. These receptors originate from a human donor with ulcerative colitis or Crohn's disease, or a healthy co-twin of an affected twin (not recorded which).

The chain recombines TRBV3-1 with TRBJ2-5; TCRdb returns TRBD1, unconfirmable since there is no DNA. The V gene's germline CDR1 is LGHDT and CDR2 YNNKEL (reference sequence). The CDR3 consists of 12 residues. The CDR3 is CASSQARGTQYF.

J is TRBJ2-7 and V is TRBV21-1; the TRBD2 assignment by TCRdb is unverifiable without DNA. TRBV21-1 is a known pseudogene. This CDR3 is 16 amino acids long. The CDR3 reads CASSPRTPRSAYEQYF.

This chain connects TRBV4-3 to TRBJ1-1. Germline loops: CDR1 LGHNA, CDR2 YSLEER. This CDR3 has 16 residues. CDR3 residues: CASSQQRVLQDTEAFF.

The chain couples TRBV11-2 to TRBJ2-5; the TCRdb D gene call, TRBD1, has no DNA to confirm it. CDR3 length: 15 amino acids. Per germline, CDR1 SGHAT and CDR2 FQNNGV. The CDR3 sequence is CASSHQWTGGETQYF.

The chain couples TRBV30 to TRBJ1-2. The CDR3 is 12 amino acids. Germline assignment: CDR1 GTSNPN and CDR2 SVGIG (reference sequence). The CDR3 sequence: CAWSVQAGGYTF.